Shown below are 20 T cell receptor beta chains from a single sample sequenced in a study of T cells after yellow fever vaccination. TCRdb recomputed calls from the 5' RACE reads with MiXCR, one row per CDR3 protein. Of about 320,000 distinct CDR3 sequences listed, approximately 4% are singletons. The starting material was PBMCs, obtained 15 days after the yellow fever booster vaccination. These receptors all stem from a man aged 18 to 29 who received the YFV17D yellow fever vaccine.

This clonotype has at least ten counts. The V and J genes are TRBV24-1 and TRBJ1-4; TRBD1 aligns across 9 bases. The V and J ends lost 9 bases and 7 bases, in that order; junction bases with no gene match: 8. Germline loops: CDR1 KGHDR, CDR2 SFDVKD. The CDR3 totals 14 residues. The CDR3 loop reads CATSGTGRAEKLFF. DNA for the CDR3: TGTGCCACCTCCGGGACAGGGAGGGCTGAAAAACTGTTTTTT.

This clonotype was counted a few times. The chain recombines TRBV5-1 with TRBJ2-7; TRBD1 is a possible D gene (6 bases). The CDR3 is made up of 16 amino acids. Germline V gives CDR1 SGHRS, CDR2 YFSETQ. Trimming removed 0 bases from V and 3 bases from J, with 16 bases in between. The DNA for the CDR3 is TGCGCCAGCAGCTTGGTTCTTCTCGGCAGGGGCTACGAGCAGTACTTC. As protein: CASSLVLLGRGYEQYF.

This chain uses TRBV30 with TRBJ1-5; 7 bases align to TRBD1. Looked up from germline, CDR1 is GTSNPN and CDR2 is SVGIG (reference sequence). Unmatched junction bases numbered 5, after V lost 0 bases and J lost 0 bases. The length of the CDR3 is 16 residues. For the CDR3, the DNA is TGTGCCTGGAGTGTAGTGGGACAGCATAGCAATCAGCCCCAGCATTTT. Protein: CAWSVVGQHSNQPQHF.

The sample holds many counts of this clonotype. The chain links TRBV7-3 to TRBJ2-3; D uncertain. The CDR3 is 15 residues long. Germline CDR1 SGHTA, CDR2 FQGTGA. Trimming took 2 bases from V and 4 from J, leaving 13 bases between them. CDR3 DNA sequence: TGTGCCAGCAGCTTATCTGGTTGGGAATCAGATACGCAGTATTTT. It translates to CASSLSGWESDTQYF.

This chain uses TRBV9 with TRBJ2-5, with 9 bases fitting TRBD2. With 4 bases clipped from V and 4 bases from J, the junction kept 8 bases outside the gene matches. Germline V lookup: CDR1 SGDLS, CDR2 YYNGEE. The CDR3 runs 15 residues. In DNA form, the CDR3 reads TGTGCCAGCAGCCAGACGGGACTAGCCTTAGAGACCCAGTACTTC. Its translation: CASSQTGLALETQYF.

This clonotype was found a few times. An end of the junction differs from the germline gene, which may be a read error. The gene calls are TRBV6-6 and TRBJ2-1; 15 nucleotides match TRBD2. Germline V gene data show CDR1 as MNHNY and CDR2 as SVGAGI (reference sequence). The length of the CDR3 is 15 residues. CDR3 loop: CASSRPGTSGGPVLF. CDR3 coding DNA: TGTGCCAGCAGCCGTCCCGGGACTAGCGGGGGGCCTGTCCTCTTC.

The chain carries TRBV5-6 and TRBJ2-5, with D perhaps TRBD1 (6 bases). The germline V gene encodes CDR1 SGHDT and CDR2 YYEEEE. This CDR3 is built from 16 residues. Trimming took off 8 bases at V and 1 base at J, with 21 bases between the two ends. CDR3 in DNA: TGTGCCAGTACTCTCGCCCCAGGGGCGTCCCAAGAGACCCAGTACTTC. Translation gives CASTLAPGASQETQYF.

A few counts support this clonotype. J is TRBJ1-4 and V is TRBV7-9, with D perhaps matching TRBD1 (5 bases). This CDR3 has 13 amino acids. Germline-derived CDR1 and CDR2 are SEHNR and FQNEAQ (reference sequence). V was cut by 5 bases and J by 8 bases, with 12 bases left in between. CDR3 in DNA: TGTGCCAGCAGCCCCTCCTGGGGGGAAAAACTGTTTTTT. It codes for CASSPSWGEKLFF. The full variable domain, with the rest looked up from reference TRBV7-9 and TRBJ1-4, is DTGVSQNPRHKITKRGQNVTFRCDPISEHNRLYWYRQTLGQGPEFLTYFQNEAQLEKSRLLSDRFSAERPKGSFSTLEIQRTEQGDSAMYLCASSPSWGEKLFFGSGTQLSVL.

Many counts were recorded for this clonotype. The chain is built from TRBV7-2 and TRBJ1-2; a weak D match, TRBD1 (5 bases). This CDR3 contains 15 residues. V lost 5 bases and J 4 bases, leaving 17 bases between the germline ends. Germline V CDR1 and CDR2: SGHTA, FQGNSA. CDR3 protein: CASSGASSGGYGYTF. As DNA, the CDR3 is TGTGCCAGCAGCGGCGCCAGTTCCGGGGGCTATGGCTACACCTTC. Filled out from reference TRBV7-2 and TRBJ1-2, the complete variable domain reads GAGVSQSPSNKVTEKGKDVELRCDPISGHTALYWYRQSLGQGLEFLIYFQGNSAPDKSGLPSDRFSAERTGGSVSTLTIQRTQQEDSAVYLCASSGASSGGYGYTFGSGTRLTVV.

V and J are TRBV24-1 and TRBJ2-5, with no clear D. Trimming left V 4 bases short and J 2 bases short, with 10 bases between. The CDR3 sequence is 14 residues long. The germline gives CDR1 KGHDR, CDR2 SFDVKD. This chain's CDR3 is CATSDSLVQETQYF. The CDR3 DNA reads TGTGCCACCAGTGACAGCCTCGTGCAAGAGACCCAGTACTTC.

In this sample, this clonotype turned up a few times. The rearrangement joins TRBV5-6 to TRBJ1-1; D unclear. CDR3 length: 15 amino acids. V lost 4 bases to trimming and J lost 4 bases, with 17 bases between them. Germline CDR1 and CDR2: SGHDT and YYEEEE. CDR3 residues: CASSLLGSGVTEAFF. In DNA form, the CDR3 reads TGTGCCAGCAGCCTGTTAGGTTCCGGCGTCACTGAAGCTTTCTTT.

This clonotype was recorded a few times. The DNA for the CDR3 is TGTGCCAGCAGTTACTTTCTGGGCACCGGGGAGCTGTTTTTT. It specifies CASSYFLGTGELFF. The V call is TRBV6-5, the J call TRBJ2-2, with D unclear. The CDR3 runs to 14 residues. Between the trimmed V and J ends, which lost 1 base and 4 bases, there was a span of 7 bases. Germline CDR1 MNHEY, CDR2 SVGAGI.

This clonotype was picked up a small number of times. The V call is TRBV4-3, the J call TRBJ1-2; possibly TRBD1 for D (6 bases). Germline V gene lookup returns CDR1 LGHNA and CDR2 YSLEER. This CDR3 has 16 amino acids. Trimming removed 5 bases at V and 4 bases at J, with 20 bases between. The CDR3 DNA sequence: TGCGCCAGCAGCTATACCCCGGTCGGACAGAGCTATGGCTACACCTTC. Translated, it gives CASSYTPVGQSYGYTF.

This clonotype was observed many times. The chain is built from TRBV5-1 and TRBJ1-5, with 7 bases identical to TRBD1. Germline CDR1 and CDR2: SGHRS and YFSETQ. This CDR3 has 14 residues. After removal of 1 base from V and 2 bases from J, the junction contained 0 bases not matched to a gene. CDR3 sequence (DNA): TGCGCCAGCAGCTTGACAGGGGGCAATCAGCCCCAGCATTTT. It codes for CASSLTGGNQPQHF.

The chain recombines TRBV15 with TRBJ1-6, with D unclear. Germline values: CDR1 LNHNV, CDR2 YYDKDF (reference sequence). The CDR3 runs 15 residues. V was clipped by 4 bases and J by 8 bases, with 15 bases between them. CDR3 region: CATSTGKMGHSPLHF. In DNA form, the CDR3 reads TGTGCCACCAGCACGGGCAAAATGGGCCATTCACCCCTCCACTTT.

The table lists this clonotype with a few counts. This chain uses TRBV6-1 with TRBJ2-3, with D possibly matching TRBD2 (6 bases). The CDR3 runs 17 residues. The germline gives CDR1 MNHNS, CDR2 SASEGT. With 0 bases removed from V and 3 bases from J, the gap between germline ends came to 16 bases. The CDR3 nucleotides are TGTGCCAGCAGTGAAGCAGTCTGGCGGGGAGGAACAGATACGCAGTATTTT. Translated, it gives CASSEAVWRGGTDTQYF.

This chain links TRBV5-1 with TRBJ2-3; D possibly corresponds to TRBD2 (6 bases). This CDR3 has 14 amino acids. CDR1 and CDR2 (germline): SGHRS, YFSETQ. V was trimmed by 0 bases and J by 4 bases, leaving 9 bases between them. The CDR3 coding sequence is TGCGCCAGCAGCTTGGGGAGGGATTCAGATACGCAGTATTTT. As protein: CASSLGRDSDTQYF.

This clonotype was observed at least ten times. The chain couples TRBV4-1 to TRBJ1-2; 7 bases fit TRBD1. Trimming removed 3 bases from V and 8 bases from J; junction bases left unmatched: 6. Germline V gene sequence: CDR1 MGHRA, CDR2 YSYEKL. CDR3 length equals 13 residues. In nucleotides, the CDR3 is TGCGCCAGCAGCCAGGGGACAGCGGTGGGCTACACCTTC. This translates into CASSQGTAVGYTF.

This clonotype turned up a few times. Here the CDR3 DNA reads TGTGCCAGCAGTGGGGTCGGGACACGACAAGAGACCCAGTACTTC. Its protein is CASSGVGTRQETQYF. V is TRBV2 and J is TRBJ2-5; possibly TRBD1 for D (6 bases). Germline V gene sequence: CDR1 SNHLY, CDR2 FYNNEI. The CDR3 is made up of 15 amino acids. Between the trimmed V and J ends, which lost 4 bases and 2 bases, there was a span of 14 bases. The full variable domain, completed using reference TRBV2 and TRBJ2-5, is EPEVTQTPSHQVTQMGQEVILRCVPISNHLYFYWYRQILGQKVEFLVSFYNNEISEKSEIFDDQFSVERPDGSNFTLKIRSTKLEDSAMYFCASSGVGTRQETQYFGPGTRLLVL.

This clonotype was counted a few times. The chain recombines TRBV10-3 with TRBJ2-1; 7 nucleotides line up with TRBD1. With V trimmed by 4 bases and J by 2 bases, 8 bases remained unmatched. This CDR3 has 16 residues. Germline V gene data show CDR1 as ENHRY and CDR2 as SYGVKD. CDR3 sequence reads: CAISVLRDRAYNEQFF. The CDR3 DNA reads as TGTGCCATCAGTGTACTCCGGGACAGAGCCTACAATGAGCAGTTCTTC.